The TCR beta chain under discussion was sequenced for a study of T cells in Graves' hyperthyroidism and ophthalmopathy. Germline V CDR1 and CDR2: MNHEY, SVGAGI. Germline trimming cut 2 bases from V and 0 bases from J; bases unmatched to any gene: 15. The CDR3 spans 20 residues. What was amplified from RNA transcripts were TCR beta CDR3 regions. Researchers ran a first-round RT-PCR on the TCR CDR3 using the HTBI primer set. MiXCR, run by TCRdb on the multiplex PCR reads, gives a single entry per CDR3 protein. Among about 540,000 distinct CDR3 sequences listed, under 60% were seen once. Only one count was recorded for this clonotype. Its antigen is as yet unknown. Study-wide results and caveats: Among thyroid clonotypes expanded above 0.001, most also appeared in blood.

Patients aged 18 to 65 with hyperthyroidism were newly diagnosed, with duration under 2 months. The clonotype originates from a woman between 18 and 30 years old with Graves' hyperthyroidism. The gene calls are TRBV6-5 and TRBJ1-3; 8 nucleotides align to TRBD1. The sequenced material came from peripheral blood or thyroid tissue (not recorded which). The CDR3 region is CASSYARGQAFTNSGNTIYF. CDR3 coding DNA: TGTGCCAGCAGTTACGCCCGGGGACAGGCCTTCACTAACTCTGGAAACACCATATATTTT.